The rows below give T cell receptor beta chains drawn from one sample of a study of blood T cell repertoires in COVID-19. Clones were read by immunoSEQ multiplex PCR, and TCRdb kept only the in-frame ones, dropping some. The data contain roughly 150,000 clones, about 88% of them seen just once; the ten biggest clones take up approximately 2%. The specimen was peripheral blood. The receptors here all came from a man between 50 and 59 years old who had recovered from COVID-19. CDR3s include the opening cysteine and the closing phenylalanine or tryptophan. A D gene is named only where the DNA matches it firmly. Clone size appears in some rows only: once, few, many, or a class for an expanded clone.

d_call: TRBD2; clone_size: once; v_call: TRBV2; j_call: TRBJ2-1; cdr3_aa: CASRPGLADYNEQFF; cdr3_nt: TGTGCCAGCAGACCGGGACTAGCGGATTACAATGAGCAGTTCTTC
d_call: TRBD2; clone_size: NA; v_call: TRBV7-2; j_call: TRBJ2-2; cdr3_aa: CASSSPGLAANTGELFF; cdr3_nt: TGTGCCAGCAGCTCCCCAGGACTAGCGGCGAACACCGGGGAGCTGTTTTTT
d_call: NA; clone_size: NA; v_call: TRBV4-3; j_call: TRBJ2-3; cdr3_aa: CASSQVIGGSDTQYF; cdr3_nt: TGCGCCAGCAGCCAAGTTATCGGAGGATCAGATACGCAGTATTTT
d_call: TRBD1; clone_size: NA; v_call: TRBV19; j_call: TRBJ2-2; cdr3_aa: CASSRDSNTGELFF; cdr3_nt: TGTGCCAGTAGTCGGGACAGCAACACCGGGGAGCTGTTTTTT
d_call: NA; clone_size: NA; v_call: TRBV5-4; j_call: TRBJ2-5; cdr3_aa: CASSPEAGRETQYF; cdr3_nt: TGTGCCAGCAGCCCGGAGGCAGGTCGAGAGACCCAGTACTTC
d_call: NA; clone_size: NA; v_call: TRBV19; j_call: TRBJ1-1; cdr3_aa: CASSIQGPGGTEAFF; cdr3_nt: TGTGCCAGTAGTATACAGGGACCCGGGGGCACTGAAGCTTTCTTT
d_call: TRBD1; clone_size: NA; v_call: TRBV6-5; j_call: TRBJ1-1; cdr3_aa: CASTQGGRTEAFF; cdr3_nt: TGTGCCAGCACCCAAGGGGGCCGAACTGAAGCTTTCTTT
d_call: TRBD1; clone_size: once; v_call: TRBV10-2; j_call: TRBJ2-2; cdr3_aa: CASSEPKYRDRGRIGELFF; cdr3_nt: TGCGCCAGCAGTGAGCCGAAATACCGGGACAGGGGGCGTATCGGGGAGCTGTTTTTT
d_call: TRBD1; clone_size: once; v_call: TRBV5-1; j_call: TRBJ2-1; cdr3_aa: CASSLEGGTYNEQFF; cdr3_nt: TGCGCCAGCAGCTTGGAAGGGGGCACCTACAATGAGCAGTTCTTC
d_call: TRBD1; clone_size: NA; v_call: TRBV6-6; j_call: TRBJ1-6; cdr3_aa: CASSPDRDVPPLHF; cdr3_nt: TGTGCCAGCAGTCCGGACAGGGACGTTCCACCCCTCCACTTT
d_call: TRBD2; clone_size: NA; v_call: TRBV18; j_call: TRBJ2-3; cdr3_aa: CASSPGLPPRTDTQYF; cdr3_nt: TGTGCCAGCTCACCGGGACTACCCCCCCGCACAGATACGCAGTATTTT